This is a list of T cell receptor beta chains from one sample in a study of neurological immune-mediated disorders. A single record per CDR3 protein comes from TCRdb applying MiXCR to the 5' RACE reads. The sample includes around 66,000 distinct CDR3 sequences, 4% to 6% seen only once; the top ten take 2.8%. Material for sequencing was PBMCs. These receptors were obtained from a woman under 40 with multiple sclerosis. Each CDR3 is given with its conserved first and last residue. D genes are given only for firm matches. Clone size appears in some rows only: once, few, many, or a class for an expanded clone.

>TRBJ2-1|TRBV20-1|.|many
CSANVREMNEQFF
TGCAGTGCTAACGTAAGAGAGATGAATGAGCAGTTCTTC
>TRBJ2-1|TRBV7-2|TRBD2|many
CASSLGLAPGNEQFF
TGTGCCAGCAGCTTAGGACTAGCGCCAGGGAATGAGCAGTTCTTC
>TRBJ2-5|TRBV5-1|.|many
CASSSPPAGAQETQYF
TGCGCCAGCAGCTCCCCCCCGGCGGGGGCCCAAGAGACCCAGTACTTC
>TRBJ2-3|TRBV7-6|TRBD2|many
CASSSTVAGGPDTQYF
TGTGCCAGCAGCTCGACTGTAGCGGGGGGCCCAGATACGCAGTATTTT
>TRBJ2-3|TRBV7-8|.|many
CASSLADYPTDTQYF
TGTGCCAGCAGCTTAGCGGACTACCCCACAGATACGCAGTATTTT
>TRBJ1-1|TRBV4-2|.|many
CASSLQTNLNTEAFF
TGTGCCAGCAGCCTCCAGACAAACCTAAACACTGAAGCTTTCTTT
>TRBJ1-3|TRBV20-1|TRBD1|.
CSARDGGTGSGNTIYF
TGCAGTGCTAGAGACGGGGGGACAGGGTCTGGAAACACCATATATTTT
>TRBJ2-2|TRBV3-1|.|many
CASSQVVVGELFF
TGTGCCAGCAGCCAAGTGGTGGTCGGAGAGCTGTTTTTT
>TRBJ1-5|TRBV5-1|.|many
CASSAGSNQPQHF
TGCGCCAGCAGCGCGGGGAGCAATCAGCCCCAGCATTTT
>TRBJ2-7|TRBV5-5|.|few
CASSSIMGDYEQYF
TGTGCCAGCAGCTCGATTATGGGGGACTACGAGCAGTACTTC
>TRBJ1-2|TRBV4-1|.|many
CASRGWANYGYTF
TGCGCCAGCAGAGGATGGGCTAACTATGGCTACACCTTC
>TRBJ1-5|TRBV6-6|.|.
CASSYPGNQPQHF
TGTGCCAGCAGTTACCCCGGAAATCAGCCCCAGCATTTT
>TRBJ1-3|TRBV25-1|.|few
CASSWAGRILNTIYF
TGTGCCAGCAGTTGGGCAGGCCGGATCTTAAACACCATATATTTT
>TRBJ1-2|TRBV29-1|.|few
CSVRPAGLGEGYTF
TGCAGCGTTCGTCCGGCAGGCTTGGGGGAGGGCTACACCTTC
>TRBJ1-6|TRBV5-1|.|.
CASSSREKPNSPLHF
TGCGCCAGCAGCTCCCGGGAAAAGCCTAATTCACCCCTCCACTTT
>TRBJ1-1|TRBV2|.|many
CASRDPSRNTEAFF
TGTGCCAGCAGGGACCCATCGCGGAACACTGAAGCTTTCTTT
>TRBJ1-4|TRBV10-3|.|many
CAISESGGINEKLFF
TGTGCCATCAGTGAGTCTGGTGGGATCAATGAAAAACTGTTTTTT
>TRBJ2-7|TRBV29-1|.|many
CSVARGPNEQYF
TGCAGCGTTGCACGGGGGCCCAACGAGCAGTACTTC
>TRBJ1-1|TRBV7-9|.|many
CASSLAGDRNTEAFF
TGTGCCAGCAGCTTAGCGGGTGACCGGAACACTGAAGCTTTCTTT
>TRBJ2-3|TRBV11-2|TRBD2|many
CASSALLAGGSTDTQYF
TGTGCCAGCAGCGCGCTCCTAGCGGGGGGTAGCACAGATACGCAGTATTTT
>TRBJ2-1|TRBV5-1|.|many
CASSLAVQSNEQFF
TGCGCCAGCAGCTTGGCGGTACAGAGCAATGAGCAGTTCTTC
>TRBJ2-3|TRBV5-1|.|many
CASSHGVDTQYF
TGCGCCAGCAGCCACGGTGTAGATACGCAGTATTTT
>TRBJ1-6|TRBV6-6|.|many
CAVGGGSPLHF
TGTGCCGTTGGGGGCGGTTCACCCCTCCACTTT
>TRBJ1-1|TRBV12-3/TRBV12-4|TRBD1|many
CASSPPRDRLGTEAFF
TGTGCCAGCAGTCCCCCCCGGGACAGGCTGGGCACTGAAGCTTTCTTT
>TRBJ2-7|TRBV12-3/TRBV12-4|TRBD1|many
CASGPGTGTYEQYF
TGTGCCAGCGGACCCGGGACAGGGACCTACGAGCAGTACTTC
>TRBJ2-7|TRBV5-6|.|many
CASSVGSSYEQYF
TGTGCCAGTTCAGTAGGGAGCTCCTACGAGCAGTACTTC
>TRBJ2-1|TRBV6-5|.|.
CASSSGARSPNEQFF
TGTGCCAGCAGCTCGGGAGCCCGAAGTCCCAATGAGCAGTTCTTC
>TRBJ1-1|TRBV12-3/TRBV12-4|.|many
CASSWGSLNTEAFF
TGTGCCAGCAGTTGGGGCAGCTTGAACACTGAAGCTTTCTTT
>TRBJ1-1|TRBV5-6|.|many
CASKGQNTEAFF
TGTGCCAGCAAGGGGCAGAACACTGAAGCTTTCTTT
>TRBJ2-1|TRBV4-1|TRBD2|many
CASSQRTSGGASSYNEQFF
TGCGCCAGCAGCCAAAGGACTAGCGGGGGGGCGAGCTCCTACAATGAGCAGTTCTTC
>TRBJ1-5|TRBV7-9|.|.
CASSLGGQSQPQHF
TGTGCCAGCAGCTTAGGGGGGCAGAGTCAGCCCCAGCATTTT
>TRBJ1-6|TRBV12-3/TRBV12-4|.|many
CASRTVPTGQNSPLHF
TGTGCCAGCAGGACCGTCCCCACGGGTCAGAATTCACCCCTCCACTTT
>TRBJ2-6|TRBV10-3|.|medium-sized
CAISESDGSGANVLTF
TGTGCCATCAGTGAGTCTGACGGCTCTGGGGCCAACGTCCTGACTTTC
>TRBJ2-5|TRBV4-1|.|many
CASSQAPGPGETQYF
TGCGCCAGCAGCCAAGCCCCCGGTCCTGGGGAGACCCAGTACTTC
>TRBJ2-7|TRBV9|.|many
CASSVGTSPSYEQYF
TGTGCCAGCAGCGTAGGTACTAGCCCATCCTACGAGCAGTACTTC
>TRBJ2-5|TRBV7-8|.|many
CASSLAWGTQYF
TGTGCCAGCAGCTTAGCGTGGGGGACCCAGTACTTC
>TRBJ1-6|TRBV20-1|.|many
CSARVAQHNSPLNF
TGCAGTGCTAGAGTAGCACAGCATAATTCACCCCTCAACTTT
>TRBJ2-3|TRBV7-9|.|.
CALPRSGRSTDTQYF
TGTGCCCTACCAAGGTCGGGCCGTAGCACAGATACGCAGTATTTT
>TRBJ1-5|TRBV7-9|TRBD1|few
CASSPRGGGNQPQHF
TGTGCCAGCAGCCCCAGAGGGGGCGGTAATCAGCCCCAGCATTTT
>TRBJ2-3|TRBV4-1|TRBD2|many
CASSQSSGGAWTDTQYF
TGCGCCAGCAGCCAAAGCAGCGGGGGGGCTTGGACAGATACGCAGTATTTT
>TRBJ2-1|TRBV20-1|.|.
CSARDDTNEQFF
TGCAGTGCTAGAGATGATACGAATGAGCAGTTCTTC
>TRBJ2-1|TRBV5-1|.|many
CASRQTLGHNEQFF
TGCGCCAGCAGACAGACTTTGGGCCACAATGAGCAGTTCTTC
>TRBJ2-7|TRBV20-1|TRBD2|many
CSAPLAGGRSYEQYF
TGCAGTGCACCGCTAGCGGGGGGCCGTTCCTACGAGCAGTACTTC
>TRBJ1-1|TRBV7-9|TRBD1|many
CASSFYRGRNTEAFF
TGTGCCAGCAGCTTTTACAGGGGAAGGAACACTGAAGCTTTCTTT